This T cell receptor (beta chain) was identified during a study of cytomegalovirus exposure and HLA in healthy donors. Overall study context: In terms of ancestry, the Caucasian-associated cluster contained about four fifths of the approximately 400 genotyped donors.

Comment on this clone: Its target is not known.

The PCR had 60 Vbeta and 13 Jbeta primers. Assay used: immunoSEQ multiplex PCR; TCRdb lists only in-frame clones, some missing. This sample has fewer than 70,000 clones; 65% to 70% occur once, and the top ten carry around 15%. Germline V gives CDR1 MNHEY, CDR2 SVGAGI. Trimming cost V 5 bases and J 4 bases, with 15 bases left between them. The CDR3 totals 15 residues. Study outcomes and limitations: More clonal expansion characterized HLA-associated TCR beta chains than equally common others in a later analysis. Most CMV-associated TCR beta chains appeared HLA-restricted in a later analysis.

The source of this sequence is a male donor in good health and CMV-seropositive. The sequenced sample consisted of PBMCs. The rearrangement links TRBV6-5 to TRBJ1-5, with D possibly TRBD1 on 5 matching bases. Here the CDR3 reads CASSGGLGSNQPQHF. The CDR3, as DNA: TGTGCCAGCAGTGGGGGGTTGGGGAGTAATCAGCCCCAGCATTTT.